This T cell receptor (beta chain) was retrieved from a study of blood T cell repertoires in COVID-19. Some clones are missing from TCRdb's copy, which holds only in-frame ones; the method was immunoSEQ multiplex PCR. The sample consists of 75,000 to 100,000 clones, 65% to 90% of them appearing once. Trimming removed 4 bases from V and 4 bases from J; junction bases left unmatched: 13. This CDR3 spans 17 amino acids. Looked up from germline, CDR1 is SGHKS and CDR2 is YYEKEE (reference sequence). The sequencing sample was made of peripheral blood. This receptor was identified in a woman of 80 years or more with acute or convalescent COVID-19. The chain joins TRBV5-5 to TRBJ2-5; 10 nucleotides match TRBD1. The CDR3 DNA sequence: TGTGCCAGCAGCATTCTTTCCGGGACAGGGGCGGGAGAGACCCAGTACTTC. Translating it yields CASSILSGTGAGETQYF.